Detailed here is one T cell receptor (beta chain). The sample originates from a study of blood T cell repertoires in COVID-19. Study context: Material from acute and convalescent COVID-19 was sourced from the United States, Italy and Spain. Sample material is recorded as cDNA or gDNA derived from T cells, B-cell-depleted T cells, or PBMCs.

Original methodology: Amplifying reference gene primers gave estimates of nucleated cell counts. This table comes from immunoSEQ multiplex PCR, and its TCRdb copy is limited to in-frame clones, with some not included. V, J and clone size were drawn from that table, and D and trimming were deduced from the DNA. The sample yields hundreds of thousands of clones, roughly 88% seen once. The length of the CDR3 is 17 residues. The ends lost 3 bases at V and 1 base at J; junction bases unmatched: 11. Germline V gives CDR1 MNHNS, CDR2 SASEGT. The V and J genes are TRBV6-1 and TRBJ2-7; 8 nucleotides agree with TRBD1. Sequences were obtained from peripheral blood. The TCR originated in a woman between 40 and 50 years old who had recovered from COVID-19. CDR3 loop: CASSDGQGGRRSYEQYF. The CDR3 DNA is TGTGCCAGCAGTGACGGACAGGGAGGTAGGAGATCCTACGAGCAGTACTTC.